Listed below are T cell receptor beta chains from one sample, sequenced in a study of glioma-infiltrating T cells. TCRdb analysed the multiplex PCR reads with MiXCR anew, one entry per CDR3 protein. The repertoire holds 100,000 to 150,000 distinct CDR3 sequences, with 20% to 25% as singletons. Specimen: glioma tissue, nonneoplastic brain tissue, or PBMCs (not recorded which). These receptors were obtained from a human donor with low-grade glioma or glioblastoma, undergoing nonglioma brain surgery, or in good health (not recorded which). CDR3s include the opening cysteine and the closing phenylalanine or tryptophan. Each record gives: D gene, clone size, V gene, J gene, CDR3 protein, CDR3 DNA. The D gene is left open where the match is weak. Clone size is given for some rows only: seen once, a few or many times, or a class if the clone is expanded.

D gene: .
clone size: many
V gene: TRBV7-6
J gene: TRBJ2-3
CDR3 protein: CASSLFRGTDTQYF
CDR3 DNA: TGTGCCAGCAGCTTATTCCGGGGCACAGATACGCAGTATTTT

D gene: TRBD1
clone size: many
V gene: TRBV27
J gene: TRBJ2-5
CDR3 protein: CASSFGQGRETQYF
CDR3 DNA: TGTGCCAGCAGTTTCGGACAGGGTAGGGAGACCCAGTACTTC

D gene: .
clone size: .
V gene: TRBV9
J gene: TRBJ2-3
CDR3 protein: CASSVGGPGDTQYF
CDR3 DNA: TGTGCCAGCAGCGTAGGAGGGCCCGGGGATACGCAGTATTTT

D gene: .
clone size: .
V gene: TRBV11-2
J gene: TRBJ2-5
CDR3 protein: CASSLVALQETQYF
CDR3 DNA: TGTGCCAGCAGCTTAGTAGCACTTCAAGAGACCCAGTACTTC

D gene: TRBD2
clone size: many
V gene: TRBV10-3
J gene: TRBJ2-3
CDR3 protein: CAISAGLAGGVDTQYF
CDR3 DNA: TGTGCCATCAGTGCGGGACTAGCGGGAGGAGTAGATACGCAGTATTTT

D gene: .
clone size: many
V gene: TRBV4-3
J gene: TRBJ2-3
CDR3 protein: CASSQDPRFGDTQYF
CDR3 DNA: TGCGCCAGCAGCCAAGACCCCCGCTTCGGAGATACGCAGTATTTT

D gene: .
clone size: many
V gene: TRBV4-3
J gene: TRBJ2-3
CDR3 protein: CASSQEAGPGDTQYF
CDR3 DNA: TGCGCCAGCAGCCAAGAGGCGGGGCCAGGAGATACGCAGTATTTT

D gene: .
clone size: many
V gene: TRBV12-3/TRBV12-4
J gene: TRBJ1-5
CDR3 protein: CASSLAADRTEGVNQPQHF
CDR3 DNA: TGTGCCAGCAGTTTAGCCGCTGACCGGACAGAAGGGGTGAATCAGCCCCAGCATTTT

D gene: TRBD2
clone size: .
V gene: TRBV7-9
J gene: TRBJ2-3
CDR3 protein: CASSFPSGGTDTQYF
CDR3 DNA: TGTGCCAGCAGCTTCCCCAGCGGGGGGACAGATACGCAGTATTTT

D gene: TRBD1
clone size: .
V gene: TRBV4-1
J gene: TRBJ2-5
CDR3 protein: CASSQLGQVQETQCF
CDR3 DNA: TGCGCCAGCAGCCAACTTGGACAGGTACAAGAGACCCAGTGCTTC

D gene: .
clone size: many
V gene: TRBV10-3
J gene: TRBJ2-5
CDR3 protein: CAIRTDVETQYF
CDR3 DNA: TGTGCCATCAGGACAGACGTGGAGACCCAGTACTTC

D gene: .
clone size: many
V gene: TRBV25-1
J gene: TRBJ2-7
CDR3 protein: CASSDSQSAYEQYF
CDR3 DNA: TGTGCCAGCAGTGACTCACAGTCAGCTTACGAGCAGTACTTC

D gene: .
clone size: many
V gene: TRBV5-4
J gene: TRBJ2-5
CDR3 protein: CASSLRRGGEETQYF
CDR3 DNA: TGTGCCAGCAGCTTGCGTCGAGGGGGGGAAGAGACCCAGTACTTC

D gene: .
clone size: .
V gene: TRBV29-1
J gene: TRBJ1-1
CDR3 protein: CSVLTVNTKAFF
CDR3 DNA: TGCAGCGTTTTAACGGTGAACACTAAAGCTTTCTTT

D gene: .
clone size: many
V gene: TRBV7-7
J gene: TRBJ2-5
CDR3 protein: CASTPGGSPSLETQYF
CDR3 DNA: TGTGCTAGCACCCCGGGTGGAAGTCCCTCTCTAGAGACCCAGTACTTC

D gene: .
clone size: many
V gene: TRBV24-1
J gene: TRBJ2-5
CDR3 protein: CATSDPRQSQETQYF
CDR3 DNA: TGTGCCACCAGTGACCCAAGACAAAGCCAAGAGACCCAGTACTTC

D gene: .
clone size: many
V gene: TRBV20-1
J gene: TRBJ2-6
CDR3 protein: CSARDGSSGANVLTF
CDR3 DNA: TGCAGTGCTAGAGACGGTAGCTCTGGGGCCAACGTCCTGACTTTC

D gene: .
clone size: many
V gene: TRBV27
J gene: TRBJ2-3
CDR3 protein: CASSNRDTDTQYF
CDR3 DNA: TGTGCCAGCAGCAACAGGGACACAGATACGCAGTATTTT

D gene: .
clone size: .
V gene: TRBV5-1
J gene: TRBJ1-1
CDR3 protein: CASSLDSYEAFF
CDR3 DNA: TGCGCCAGCAGCCTAGACAGTTATGAAGCTTTCTTT

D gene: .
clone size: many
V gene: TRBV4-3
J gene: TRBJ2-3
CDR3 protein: CASSQGPGTQYF
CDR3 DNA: TGCGCCAGCAGCCAAGGGCCCGGCACGCAGTATTTT

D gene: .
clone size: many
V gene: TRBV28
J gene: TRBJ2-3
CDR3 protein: CASSQAGSGTDTQYF
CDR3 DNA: TGTGCCAGCAGTCAAGCGGGCTCTGGCACAGATACGCAGTATTTT

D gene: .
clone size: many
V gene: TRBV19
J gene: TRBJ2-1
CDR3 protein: CASSRTGGGYEQFF
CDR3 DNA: TGTGCCAGTAGTCGCACAGGGGGGGGCTATGAGCAGTTCTTC

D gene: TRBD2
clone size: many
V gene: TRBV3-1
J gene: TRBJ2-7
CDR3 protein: CASSQVPIYRLAGFSYEQYF
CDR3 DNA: TGTGCCAGCAGCCAAGTACCTATATACCGACTAGCGGGTTTCTCCTACGAGCAGTACTTC

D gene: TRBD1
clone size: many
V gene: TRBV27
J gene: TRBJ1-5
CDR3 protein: CASSPQGYSQPQHF
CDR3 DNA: TGTGCCAGCAGTCCACAGGGGTACAGTCAGCCCCAGCATTTT

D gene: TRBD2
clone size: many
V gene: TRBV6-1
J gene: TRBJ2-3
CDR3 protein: CASSELSSGASTDTQYF
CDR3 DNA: TGTGCCAGCAGTGAATTGTCTAGCGGGGCTAGCACAGATACGCAGTATTTT

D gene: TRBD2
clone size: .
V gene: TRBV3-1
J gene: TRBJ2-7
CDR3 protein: CASSQSLAGWYEQYF
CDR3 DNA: TGTGCCAGCAGCCAATCACTAGCGGGATGGTACGAGCAGTACTTC

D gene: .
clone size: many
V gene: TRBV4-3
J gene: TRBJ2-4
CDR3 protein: CASSQEDSQNIQYF
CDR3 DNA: TGCGCCAGCAGCCAAGAGGACAGTCAAAACATTCAGTACTTC

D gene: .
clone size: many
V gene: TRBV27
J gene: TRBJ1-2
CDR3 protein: CASSTRTATGGYTF
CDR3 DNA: TGTGCCAGCAGTACCCGGACTGCGACCGGGGGCTACACCTTC

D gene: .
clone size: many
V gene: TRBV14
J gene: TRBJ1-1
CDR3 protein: CASSHYKRTEAFF
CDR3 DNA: TGTGCCAGCAGCCATTACAAGAGAACTGAAGCTTTCTTT

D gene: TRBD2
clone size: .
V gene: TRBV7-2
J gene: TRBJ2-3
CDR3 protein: CASKGLAGFADTQYF
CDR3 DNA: TGTGCCAGCAAGGGACTAGCGGGATTCGCAGATACGCAGTATTTT

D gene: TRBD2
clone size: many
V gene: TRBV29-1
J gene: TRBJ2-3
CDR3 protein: CSVRAGGPDTQYF
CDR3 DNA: TGCAGCGTTAGAGCGGGAGGACCAGATACGCAGTATTTT

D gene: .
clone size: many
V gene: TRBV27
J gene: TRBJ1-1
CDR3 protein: CASSLIPGEAFF
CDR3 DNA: TGTGCCAGCAGTTTAATTCCGGGTGAAGCTTTCTTT

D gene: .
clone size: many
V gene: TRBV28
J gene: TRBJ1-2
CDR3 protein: CASSSGPPGDGYTF
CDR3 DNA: TGTGCCAGCAGTTCAGGACCCCCAGGGGATGGCTACACCTTC